This T cell receptor (beta chain) came from a study of blood T cell repertoires in COVID-19. About the research overall: The United States, Italy and Spain provided the acute and convalescent COVID-19 samples. T cells, B-cell-depleted T cells, or PBMCs provided the cDNA or gDNA that served as material.

V dropped 4 bases and J dropped 4; count of bases not matched to a gene: 3. Germline values: CDR1 KGHSH, CDR2 LQKENI. This CDR3 contains 14 residues. Sequencing was performed with immunoSEQ multiplex PCR; in TCRdb, only in-frame clones are kept and a portion is missing. The data contain some 130,000 clones, nearly 70% of them singletons. The clonotype was recovered from a woman in her 70s with acute or convalescent COVID-19. V usage is TRBV18 and J usage is TRBJ2-7, with 11 bases matching TRBD1. Sequenced material: peripheral blood. Here the CDR3 reads CASSRGQGAYEQYF. CDR3 nucleotides: TGTGCCAGCTCACGAGGACAGGGGGCTTACGAGCAGTACTTC.